Following are 18 T cell receptor beta chains from one sample sequenced in a study of T cell responses to AZD1222 COVID-19 vaccine. Sequenced by immunoSEQ multiplex PCR; TCRdb stores in-frame clones only, minus some. Of more than 100,000 clones in the sample, roughly nine tenths were seen once. The sequenced sample was peripheral blood, obtained on day 0 of AZD1222 vaccination. These receptors were taken from an adult in good health.

The chain is built from TRBV5-1 and TRBJ2-3; TRBD2 agrees at 15 bases. The J segment lost 4 bases and the V segment lost 4 bases, leaving 10 bases of the junction unmatched. This CDR3 is 18 amino acids long. CDR1 and CDR2 (germline): SGHRS, YFSETQ. The CDR3: CASSPGLAGGPWADTQYF. The CDR3 DNA is TGCGCCAGCAGCCCCGGACTAGCGGGGGGGCCCTGGGCAGATACGCAGTATTTT.

The chain links TRBV29-1 to TRBJ1-2; maybe TRBD1 (6 bases). Trimming left V 2 bases short and J 3 bases short, with 10 bases between. Per the germline V gene, CDR1 is SQVTM and CDR2 is ANQGSEA. CDR3 length: 13 residues. CDR3 loop: CSVEYRADYGYTF. The CDR3 coding sequence is TGCAGCGTTGAATACAGGGCGGACTATGGCTACACCTTC.

The chain employs TRBV12-3 or TRBV12-4 and TRBJ2-1; the D is unclear. The V end was cut by 6 bases, the J end by 2 bases, with 5 bases between. The CDR3 runs to 12 residues. The CDR3 coding sequence is TGTGCCAGCAGAGGACCCTACAATGAGCAGTTCTTC. Translation gives CASRGPYNEQFF.

CDR3 amino acids: CASSLGDRVHEQYF. DNA of the CDR3: TGTGCCAGCAGCTTAGGGGACAGGGTCCACGAGCAGTACTTC. This chain links TRBV7-6 with TRBJ2-7; 9 nucleotides line up with TRBD1. V shed 1 base and J 5 bases; nucleotides not matched to a gene: 3. The CDR3 totals 14 residues. CDR1 is SGHVS, CDR2 FNYEAQ, per germline.

This sequence joins TRBV7-2 and TRBJ2-7; 7 bases are a match to TRBD2. This CDR3 has 14 amino acids. Trimming took 5 bases from V and 4 from J; bases not matched to a gene: 8. The germline gives CDR1 SGHTA, CDR2 FQGNSA. DNA for the CDR3: TGTGCCAGCAGCCAAGCGGGGCGGGGGTACGAGCAGTACTTC. Its translation: CASSQAGRGYEQYF.

This clone was seen a handful of times. The V call is TRBV20-1, the J call TRBJ2-7; 8 bases map to TRBD2. In germline, CDR1 is DFQATT, CDR2 SNEGSKA (reference sequence). CDR3 length: 13 amino acids. The J segment lost 4 bases and the V segment lost 3 bases, leaving 5 bases of the junction unmatched. CDR3 in amino acids: CSASAGGPYEQYF. CDR3 sequence (DNA): TGCAGTGCTAGTGCGGGGGGCCCTTACGAGCAGTACTTC.

The rearrangement joins TRBV27 to TRBJ2-6; D tentatively reads TRBD1 or TRBD2 (6 bases each). Germline values: CDR1 MNHEY, CDR2 SMNVEV (reference sequence). V shed 8 bases and J shed 5 bases, with 7 bases lying between them. The CDR3 contains 12 residues. The CDR3 protein is CASGGRANVLTF. CDR3 bases: TGTGCCAGCGGGGGGCGGGCCAACGTCCTGACTTTC.

V gene TRBV6-2 or TRBV6-3 combines with J gene TRBJ2-4; D uncertain. Germline CDR1 is MNHEY and CDR2 is SVGEGT. This CDR3 comprises 14 residues. V dropped 4 bases and J dropped 3 bases, with 10 bases sitting between them. CDR3 coding DNA: TGTGCCAGCAGTTCAGCGTTATTCAAAAACATTCAGTACTTC. Protein product: CASSSALFKNIQYF.

The chain joins TRBV6-2 or TRBV6-3 to TRBJ2-2; TRBD1 agrees at 8 bases. V shed 2 bases, J shed 4 bases, and the junction held 12 bases outside the gene matches. CDR1 MNHEY and CDR2 SVGEGT come from the germline V gene. The CDR3 loop spans 18 amino acids. CDR3 residues: CASSYPRAGGAGTGELFF. In nucleotides, the CDR3 is TGTGCCAGCAGTTACCCGAGGGCAGGGGGCGCGGGCACCGGGGAGCTGTTTTTT.

This clone has a single count. The V call is TRBV10-3, the J call TRBJ2-7, with 10 bases matching TRBD2. The germline V gene has CDR1 ENHRY and CDR2 SYGVKD. V shed 2 bases and J 4 bases; nucleotides not matched to a gene: 5. This CDR3 is 15 amino acids long. The CDR3 here is CAISEHASGRYEQYF. CDR3 DNA sequence: TGTGCCATCAGTGAGCACGCTAGCGGGAGATACGAGCAGTACTTC.

The chain couples TRBV5-8 to TRBJ1-2; the match to TRBD1 covers 8 bases. CDR1 SGHTS and CDR2 YDEGEE come from the germline V gene. The CDR3 runs to 12 residues. The V gene end was trimmed by 10 bases and the J gene end by 2 bases; junction bases not matched to a gene: 4. CDR3 in amino acids: CALQGANYGYTF. In DNA form, the CDR3 reads TGTGCCCTCCAGGGGGCCAACTATGGCTACACCTTC.

This clone has more than one count but fewer than ten. This chain uses TRBV4-1 with TRBJ2-5, with 12 bases lining up with TRBD2. This CDR3 has 17 amino acids. Per germline, CDR1 MGHRA and CDR2 YSYEKL. V dropped 1 base and J dropped 2; count of bases not matched to a gene: 5. CDR3 in amino acids: CASSQVASGGAQETQYF. CDR3 nucleotides: TGCGCCAGCAGCCAAGTCGCTAGCGGGGGGGCACAAGAGACCCAGTACTTC.

This chain connects TRBV24-1 to TRBJ2-3; 14 positions match TRBD2. The CDR3 has 16 amino acids. The germline V gene encodes CDR1 KGHDR and CDR2 SFDVKD. With 7 bases clipped from V and 3 bases from J, the junction kept 5 bases outside the gene matches. Here the CDR3 reads CATSVRLAGGTDTQYF. The CDR3 DNA reads as TGTGCCACCAGCGTGCGACTAGCGGGAGGGACAGATACGCAGTATTTT.

This chain uses TRBV28 with TRBJ2-5, with 7 positions matching TRBD2. J lost 7 bases, V lost 9 bases, and 17 bases had no gene match. Germline V gives CDR1 MDHEN, CDR2 SYDVKM. The CDR3 has 15 amino acids. The CDR3 nucleotides read TGTGCCAGTCGGGTTCCGTTTGCGGGAGTTCTGACCCAGTACTTC. Protein: CASRVPFAGVLTQYF.

The chain couples TRBV6-5 to TRBJ1-4; D unclear. The CDR3 extends over 12 amino acids. The ends were cut back, 5 bases at V and 8 bases at J, with 9 bases in the middle. Germline CDR1 and CDR2: MNHEY and SVGAGI. The CDR3: CASSPSREKLFF. In DNA, the CDR3 is TGTGCCAGCAGTCCGTCAAGGGAAAAACTGTTTTTT.

There are a few counts of this clone. The chain has TRBV18 and TRBJ2-2; either TRBD1 or TRBD2 may supply D (6 bases each). The CDR3 has 14 amino acids. V dropped 4 bases and J dropped 6 bases, with 12 bases sitting between them. Germline loops: CDR1 KGHSH, CDR2 LQKENI. Written as DNA, the CDR3 is TGTGCCAGCTCACGGAACAGGGAGGCCGGGGAGCTGTTTTTT. Protein: CASSRNREAGELFF. Full variable domain (outside the CDR3, taken from reference TRBV18 and TRBJ2-2): NAGVMQNPRHLVRRRGQEARLRCSPMKGHSHVYWYRQLPEEGLKFMVYLQKENIIDESGMPKERFSAEFPKEGPSILRIQQVVRGDSAAYFCASSRNREAGELFFGEGSRLTVL.

This clone was picked up one time. The chain has TRBV24-1 and TRBJ1-2; 7 bases map to TRBD1. V lost 7 bases and J lost 8; bases outside the gene matches: 9. Germline V CDR1 and CDR2: KGHDR, SFDVKD. The CDR3 runs 13 residues. The CDR3 sequence is CATSPSGGWGYTF. The CDR3 nucleotides are TGTGCCACCAGCCCATCAGGGGGATGGGGCTACACCTTC.

The CDR3 loop is CASSLRVQGPDTQYF. The CDR3 bases are TGTGCCAGCTCCCTTAGGGTACAGGGTCCAGATACGCAGTATTTT. This sequence joins TRBV18 and TRBJ2-3, with D possibly TRBD1 on 6 matching bases. Trimming removed 6 bases from V and 4 bases from J, with 17 bases in between. This CDR3 contains 15 residues. Germline V gives CDR1 KGHSH, CDR2 LQKENI. Together with reference TRBV18 and TRBJ2-3, the CDR3 gives the full variable domain: NAGVMQNPRHLVRRRGQEARLRCSPMKGHSHVYWYRQLPEEGLKFMVYLQKENIIDESGMPKERFSAEFPKEGPSILRIQQVVRGDSAAYFCASSLRVQGPDTQYFGPGTRLTVL.